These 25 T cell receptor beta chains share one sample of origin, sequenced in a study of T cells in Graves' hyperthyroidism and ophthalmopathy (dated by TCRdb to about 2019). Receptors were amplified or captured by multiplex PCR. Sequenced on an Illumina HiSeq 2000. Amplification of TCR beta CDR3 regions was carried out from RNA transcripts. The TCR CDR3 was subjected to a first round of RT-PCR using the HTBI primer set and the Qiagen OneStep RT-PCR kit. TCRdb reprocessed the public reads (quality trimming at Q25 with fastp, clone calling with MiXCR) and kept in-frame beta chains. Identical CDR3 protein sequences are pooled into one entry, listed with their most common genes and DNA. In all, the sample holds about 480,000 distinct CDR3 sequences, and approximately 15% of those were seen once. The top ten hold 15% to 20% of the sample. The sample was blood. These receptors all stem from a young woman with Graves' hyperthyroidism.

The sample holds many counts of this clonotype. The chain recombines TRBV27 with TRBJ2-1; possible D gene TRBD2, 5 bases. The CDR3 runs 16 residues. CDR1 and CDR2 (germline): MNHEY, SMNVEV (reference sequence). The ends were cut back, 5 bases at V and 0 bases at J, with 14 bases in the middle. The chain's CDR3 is CASSEDFLSSYNEQFF. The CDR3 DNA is TGTGCCAGCAGTGAGGACTTTCTGAGCTCCTACAATGAGCAGTTCTTC.

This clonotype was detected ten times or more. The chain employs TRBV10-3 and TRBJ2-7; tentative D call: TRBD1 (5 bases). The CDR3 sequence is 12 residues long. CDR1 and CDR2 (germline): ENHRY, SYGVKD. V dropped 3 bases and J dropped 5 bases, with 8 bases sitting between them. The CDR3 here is CAISEWGDEQYF. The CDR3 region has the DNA TGTGCCATCAGTGAATGGGGCGACGAGCAGTACTTC.

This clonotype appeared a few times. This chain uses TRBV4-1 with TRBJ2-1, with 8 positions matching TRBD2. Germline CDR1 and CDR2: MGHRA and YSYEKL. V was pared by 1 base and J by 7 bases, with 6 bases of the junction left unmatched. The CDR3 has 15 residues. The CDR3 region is CASSQGAGVGNEQFF. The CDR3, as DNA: TGCGCCAGCAGCCAAGGAGCGGGAGTAGGGAATGAGCAGTTCTTC.

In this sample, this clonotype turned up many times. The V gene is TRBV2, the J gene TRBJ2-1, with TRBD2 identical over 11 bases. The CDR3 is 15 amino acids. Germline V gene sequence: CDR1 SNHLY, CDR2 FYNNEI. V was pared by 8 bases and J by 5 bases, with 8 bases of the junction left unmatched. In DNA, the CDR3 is TGTGCCAGCCAACTCGGACTAGCGGGTGACAATGAGCAGTTCTTC. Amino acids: CASQLGLAGDNEQFF.

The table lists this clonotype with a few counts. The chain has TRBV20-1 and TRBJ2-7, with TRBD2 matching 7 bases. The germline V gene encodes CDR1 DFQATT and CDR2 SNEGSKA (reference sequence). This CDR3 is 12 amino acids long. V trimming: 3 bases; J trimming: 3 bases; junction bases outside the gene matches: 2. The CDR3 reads CSARASGYEQYV. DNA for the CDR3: TGCAGTGCTAGGGCTAGCGGCTACGAGCAGTACGTC.

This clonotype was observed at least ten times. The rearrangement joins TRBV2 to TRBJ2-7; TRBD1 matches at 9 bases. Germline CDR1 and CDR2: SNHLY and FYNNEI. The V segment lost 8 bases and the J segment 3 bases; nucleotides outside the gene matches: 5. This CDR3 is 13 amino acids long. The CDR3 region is CASAGTGSYEQYV. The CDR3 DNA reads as TGTGCCAGCGCGGGGACAGGGAGCTACGAGCAGTACGTC.

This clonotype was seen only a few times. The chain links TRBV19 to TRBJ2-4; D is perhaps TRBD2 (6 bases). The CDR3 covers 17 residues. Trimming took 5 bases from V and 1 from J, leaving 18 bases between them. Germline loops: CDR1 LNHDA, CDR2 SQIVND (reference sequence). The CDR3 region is CASSLLASLGAKNIQYF. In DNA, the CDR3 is TGTGCCAGTAGTCTTCTAGCGAGTCTCGGGGCCAAAAACATTCAGTACTTC.

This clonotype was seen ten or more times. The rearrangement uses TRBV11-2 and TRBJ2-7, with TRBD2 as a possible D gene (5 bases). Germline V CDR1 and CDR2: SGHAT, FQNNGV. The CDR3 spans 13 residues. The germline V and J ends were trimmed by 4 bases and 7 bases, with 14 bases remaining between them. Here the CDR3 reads CASSSDMEREQYF. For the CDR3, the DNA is TGTGCCAGCAGCTCGGATATGGAGCGGGAGCAGTACTTC.

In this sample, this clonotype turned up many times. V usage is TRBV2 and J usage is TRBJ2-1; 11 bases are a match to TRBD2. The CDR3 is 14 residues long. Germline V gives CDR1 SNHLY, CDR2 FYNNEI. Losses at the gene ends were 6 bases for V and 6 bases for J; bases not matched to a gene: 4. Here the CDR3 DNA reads TGTGCCAGCAGCCGACTAGCGGGATTCAATGAGCAGTTCTTC. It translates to CASSRLAGFNEQFF. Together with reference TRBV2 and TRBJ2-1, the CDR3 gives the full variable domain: EPEVTQTPSHQVTQMGQEVILRCVPISNHLYFYWYRQILGQKVEFLVSFYNNEISEKSEIFDDQFSVERPDGSNFTLKIRSTKLEDSAMYFCASSRLAGFNEQFFGPGTRLTVL.

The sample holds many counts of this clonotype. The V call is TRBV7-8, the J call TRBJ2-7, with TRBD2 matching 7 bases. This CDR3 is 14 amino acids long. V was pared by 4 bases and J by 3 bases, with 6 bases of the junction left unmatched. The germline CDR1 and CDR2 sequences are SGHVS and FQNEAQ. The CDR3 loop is CASSSTGRVYEQYF. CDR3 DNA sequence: TGTGCCAGCAGCTCCACTGGGAGGGTCTACGAGCAGTACTTC.

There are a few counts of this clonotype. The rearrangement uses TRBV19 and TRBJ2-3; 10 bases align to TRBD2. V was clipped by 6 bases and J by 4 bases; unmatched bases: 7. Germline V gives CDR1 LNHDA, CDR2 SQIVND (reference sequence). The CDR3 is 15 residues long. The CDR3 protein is CASSPTSGNSDTQYF. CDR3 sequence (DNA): TGTGCCAGTAGCCCCACTAGCGGGAACTCAGATACGCAGTATTTT. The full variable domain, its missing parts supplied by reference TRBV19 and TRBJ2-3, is DGGITQSPKYLFRKEGQNVTLSCEQNLNHDAMYWYRQDPGQGLRLIYYSQIVNDFQKGDIAEGYSVSREKKESFPLTVTSAQKNPTAFYLCASSPTSGNSDTQYFGPGTRLTVL.

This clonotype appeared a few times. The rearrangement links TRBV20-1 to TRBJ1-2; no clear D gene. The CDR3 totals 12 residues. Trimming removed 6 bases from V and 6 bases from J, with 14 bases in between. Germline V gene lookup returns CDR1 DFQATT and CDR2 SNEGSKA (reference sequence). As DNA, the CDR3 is TGCAGTGCGCCTCCGTTTGGGAATGGCTACACCTTC. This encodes CSAPPFGNGYTF.

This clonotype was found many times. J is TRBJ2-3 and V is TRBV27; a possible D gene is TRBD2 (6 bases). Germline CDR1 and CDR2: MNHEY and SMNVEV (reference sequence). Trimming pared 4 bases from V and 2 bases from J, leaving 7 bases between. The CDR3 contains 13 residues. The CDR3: CASSWRDTDTQYF. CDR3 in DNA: TGTGCCAGCAGTTGGAGGGACACAGATACGCAGTATTTT.

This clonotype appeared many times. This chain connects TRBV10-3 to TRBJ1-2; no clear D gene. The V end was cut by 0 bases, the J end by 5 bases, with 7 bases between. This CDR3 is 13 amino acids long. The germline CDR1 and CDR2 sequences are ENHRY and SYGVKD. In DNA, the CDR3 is TGTGCCATCAGTGAGTCGGTCCGGTATGGCTACACCTTC. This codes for CAISESVRYGYTF.

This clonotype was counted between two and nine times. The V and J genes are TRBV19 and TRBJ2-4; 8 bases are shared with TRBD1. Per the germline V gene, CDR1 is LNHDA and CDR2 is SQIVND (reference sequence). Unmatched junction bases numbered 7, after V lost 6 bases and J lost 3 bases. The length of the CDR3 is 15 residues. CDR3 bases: TGTGCCAGTAGGGGACAGGTATGGGGCAAAAACATTCAGTACTTC. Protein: CASRGQVWGKNIQYF.

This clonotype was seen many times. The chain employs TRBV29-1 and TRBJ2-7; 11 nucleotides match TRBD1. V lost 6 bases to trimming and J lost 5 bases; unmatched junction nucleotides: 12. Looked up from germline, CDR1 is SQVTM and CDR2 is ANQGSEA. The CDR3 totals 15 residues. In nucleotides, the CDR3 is TGCAGCGTCCGAACCGGGACAGGGGGTATCGACGAGCAGTACGTC. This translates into CSVRTGTGGIDEQYV.

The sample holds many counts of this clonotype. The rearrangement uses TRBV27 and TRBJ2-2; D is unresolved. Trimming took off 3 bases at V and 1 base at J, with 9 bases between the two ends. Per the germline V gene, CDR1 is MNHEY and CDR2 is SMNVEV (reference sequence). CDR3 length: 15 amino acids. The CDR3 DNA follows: TGTGCCAGCAGTTTCGGCAGGCTGAACACCGGGGAGCTGTTTTTT. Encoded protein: CASSFGRLNTGELFF.

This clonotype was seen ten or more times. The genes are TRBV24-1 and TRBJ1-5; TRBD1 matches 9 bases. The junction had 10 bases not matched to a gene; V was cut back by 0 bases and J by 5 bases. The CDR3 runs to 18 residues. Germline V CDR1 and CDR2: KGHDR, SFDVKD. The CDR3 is CATSDLISGQGIDQPQHF. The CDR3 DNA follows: TGTGCCACCAGTGATTTGATTTCGGGACAGGGCATCGATCAGCCCCAGCATTTT.

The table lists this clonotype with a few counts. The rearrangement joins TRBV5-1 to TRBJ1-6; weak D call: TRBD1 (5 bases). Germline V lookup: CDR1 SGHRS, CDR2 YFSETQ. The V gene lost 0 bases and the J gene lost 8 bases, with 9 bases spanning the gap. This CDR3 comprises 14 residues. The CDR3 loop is CASSLAGRDSPLHF. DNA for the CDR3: TGCGCCAGCAGCTTGGCAGGGAGGGATTCACCCCTCCACTTT.

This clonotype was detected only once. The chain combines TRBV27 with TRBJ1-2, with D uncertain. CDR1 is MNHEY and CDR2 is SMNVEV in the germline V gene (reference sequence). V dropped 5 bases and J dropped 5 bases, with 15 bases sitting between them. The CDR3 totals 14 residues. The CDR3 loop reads CASSPYDTWYGYTF. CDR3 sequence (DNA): TGTGCCAGCAGTCCATACGACACTTGGTATGGCTACACCTTC.

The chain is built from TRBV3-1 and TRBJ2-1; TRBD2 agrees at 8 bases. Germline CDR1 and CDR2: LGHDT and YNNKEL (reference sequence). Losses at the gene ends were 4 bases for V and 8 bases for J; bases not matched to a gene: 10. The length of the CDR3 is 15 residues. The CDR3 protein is CASSPMAGAGDEQFF. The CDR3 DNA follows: TGTGCCAGCAGCCCCATGGCGGGAGCGGGAGATGAGCAGTTCTTC.

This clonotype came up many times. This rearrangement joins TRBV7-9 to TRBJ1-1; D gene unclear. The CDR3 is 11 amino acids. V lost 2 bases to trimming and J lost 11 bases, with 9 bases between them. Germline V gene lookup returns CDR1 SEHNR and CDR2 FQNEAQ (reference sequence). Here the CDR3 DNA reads TGTGCCAGCAGCTTATCAACGGTGGCTTTCTTT. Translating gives CASSLSTVAFF.

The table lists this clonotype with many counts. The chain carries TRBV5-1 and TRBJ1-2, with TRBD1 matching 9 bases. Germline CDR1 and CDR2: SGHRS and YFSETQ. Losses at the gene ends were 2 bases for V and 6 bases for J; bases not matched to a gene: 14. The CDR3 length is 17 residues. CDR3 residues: CASSLTSPVTGGHGYTF. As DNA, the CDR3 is TGCGCCAGCAGCTTAACGAGCCCGGTGACAGGGGGGCATGGCTACACCTTC.

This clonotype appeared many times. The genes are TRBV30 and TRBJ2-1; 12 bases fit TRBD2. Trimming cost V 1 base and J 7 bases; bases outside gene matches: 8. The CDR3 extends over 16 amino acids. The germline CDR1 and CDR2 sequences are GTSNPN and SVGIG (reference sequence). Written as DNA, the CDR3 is TGTGCCTGGAGTGGCCCTCTAGCGGGAGGGGGTAATGAGCAGTTCTTC. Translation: CAWSGPLAGGGNEQFF.

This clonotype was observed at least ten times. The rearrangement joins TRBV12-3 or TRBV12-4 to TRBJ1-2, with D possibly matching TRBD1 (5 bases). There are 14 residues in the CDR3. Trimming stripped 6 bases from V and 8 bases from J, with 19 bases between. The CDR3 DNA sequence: TGTGCCAGCAGCCAAGCCAGGGTGCGGGGCGGCTACACCTTC. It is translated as CASSQARVRGGYTF.